One and the same sample provided the 32 T cell receptor beta chains below, sequenced in a study of CD8+ T cells in alopecia areata. It was cDNA, reverse transcribed from extracted RNA, that served as the sequencing template. Repertoires were generated with immunoSEQ multiplex PCR, while TCRdb's copy carries only in-frame clones and drops some. Among 150,000 to 200,000 clones listed, 60% were seen once. Treatment given: oral pan-JAK inhibitor, 5-10 mg twice daily. This specimen consisted of CD4+ T cells sorted from blood, obtained at week 24, from a patient treated with tofacitinib. The source of these receptors is a human donor with alopecia areata.

This clone has only a few counts. V gene TRBV23-1 combines with J gene TRBJ1-1, with TRBD1 matching over 9 bases. TRBV23-1 is treated as an ORF (open reading frame) with a function not yet certain. J was trimmed by 6 bases and V by 1 base; bases with no gene match: 9. The CDR3 spans 16 residues. CDR3 protein: CASSQCHWDRVSEAFF. DNA of the CDR3: TGCGCCAGCAGTCAATGTCACTGGGACAGGGTGTCTGAAGCTTTCTTT.

This clone was detected only once. The chain carries TRBV27 and TRBJ2-6, with 8 bases aligning to TRBD1. V was clipped by 7 bases and J by 3 bases; unmatched bases: 11. Germline V gives CDR1 MNHEY, CDR2 SMNVEV (reference sequence). The length of the CDR3 is 17 residues. The chain's CDR3 is CASTRGTGIGGANVLTF. The CDR3 DNA is TGTGCCAGCACTAGGGGGACAGGTATTGGTGGGGCCAACGTCCTGACTTTC.

The chain combines TRBV29-1 with TRBJ2-5; D could derive from TRBD1 or TRBD2 (5 bases each). Germline CDR1 is SQVTM and CDR2 is ANQGSEA. The CDR3 covers 11 residues. The ends were cut back, 3 bases at V and 4 bases at J, with 6 bases in the middle. The DNA for the CDR3 is TGCAGCGTTGACGGGGCAGAGACCCAGTACTTC. Translation: CSVDGAETQYF.

The rearrangement uses TRBV30 and TRBJ1-2; no clear D gene. Germline loops: CDR1 GTSNPN, CDR2 SVGIG (reference sequence). The CDR3 is 11 amino acids. V was trimmed by 7 bases and J by 6 bases, leaving 12 bases between them. The CDR3 here is CASGPTNGYTF. The CDR3 DNA reads as TGTGCCTCCGGGCCTACGAATGGCTACACCTTC.

The V call is TRBV11-2, the J call TRBJ2-7, with a weak D call TRBD1 (5 bases). This CDR3 spans 14 amino acids. Per the germline V gene, CDR1 is SGHAT and CDR2 is FQNNGV. Deletions cut 5 bases from V and 5 bases from J, with 16 bases between. CDR3 nucleotides: TGTGCCAGCAGCCAACTGACCAGGGCCCACGAGCAGTACTTC. Translation: CASSQLTRAHEQYF.

The gene calls are TRBV5-1 and TRBJ2-4; no reliable D call. The V end lost 0 bases, the J end lost 5 bases, and 18 bases lay between the germline ends. Germline CDR1 SGHRS, CDR2 YFSETQ. The CDR3 is 17 amino acids. The CDR3 coding sequence is TGCGCCAGCAGCTTGGGGCCTCTCGTGGGCCGGGAAAACATTCAGTACTTC. It yields the protein CASSLGPLVGRENIQYF. Full variable domain (rest looked up from reference TRBV5-1 and TRBJ2-4): KAGVTQTPRYLIKTRGQQVTLSCSPISGHRSVSWYQQTPGQGLQFLFEYFSETQRNKGNFPGRFSGRQFSNSRSEMNVSTLELGDSALYLCASSLGPLVGRENIQYFGAGTRLSVL.

V usage is TRBV7-2 and J usage is TRBJ2-7; no clear D gene. Per the germline V gene, CDR1 is SGHTA and CDR2 is FQGNSA. Trimming removed 1 base at V and 1 base at J, with 8 bases between. The CDR3 sequence is 14 residues long. The chain's CDR3 is CASSLEQQSYEQYF. CDR3 nucleotides: TGTGCCAGCAGCTTAGAACAGCAATCCTACGAGCAGTACTTC. Full variable domain (remainder filled in from reference TRBV7-2 and TRBJ2-7): GAGVSQSPSNKVTEKGKDVELRCDPISGHTALYWYRQSLGQGLEFLIYFQGNSAPDKSGLPSDRFSAERTGGSVSTLTIQRTQQEDSAVYLCASSLEQQSYEQYFGPGTRLTVT.

J is TRBJ2-1 and V is TRBV19; 8 nucleotides agree with TRBD1. The CDR3 length is 17 residues. The trim removed 0 bases at V and 4 bases at J, leaving 8 bases unmatched. Germline V CDR1 and CDR2: LNHDA, SQIVND (reference sequence). CDR3 in amino acids: CASSIDPRDRFYNEQFF. The CDR3 region has the DNA TGTGCCAGTAGTATAGACCCCCGGGACAGGTTTTACAATGAGCAGTTCTTC.

The genes are TRBV29-1 and TRBJ1-2; the match to TRBD1 covers 7 bases. Losses at the gene ends were 8 bases for V and 2 bases for J; bases not matched to a gene: 8. The CDR3 is made up of 13 amino acids. Germline V CDR1 and CDR2: SQVTM, ANQGSEA. For the CDR3, the DNA is TGCAGCACCACCGGGACAGTGAACTATGGCTACACCTTC. This sequence encodes CSTTGTVNYGYTF. The full variable domain, in which reference TRBV29-1 and TRBJ1-2 provide the parts outside the CDR3, is SAVISQKPSRDICQRGTSLTIQCQVDSQVTMMFWYRQQPGQSLTLIATANQGSEATYESGFVIDKFPISRPNLTFSTLTVSNMSPEDSSIYLCSTTGTVNYGYTFGSGTRLTVV.

The V gene is TRBV4-3, the J gene TRBJ2-2; D is ambiguous. V lost 1 base to trimming and J lost 6 bases, with 9 bases between them. CDR1 is LGHNA, CDR2 YSLEER, per germline. The CDR3 is made up of 14 amino acids. The CDR3 DNA is TGCGCCAGCAGCCAAGTCTTTAATTCCGGGGAGCTGTTTTTT. This translates into CASSQVFNSGELFF.

V usage is TRBV5-1 and J usage is TRBJ1-1, with D hard to call. Germline lookup yields CDR1 SGHRS and CDR2 YFSETQ. CDR3 length equals 16 residues. Trimming cost V 0 bases and J 3 bases, with 15 bases left between them. CDR3 amino acids: CASSLAVGSWDTEAFF. In DNA form, the CDR3 reads TGCGCCAGCAGCTTGGCCGTGGGCAGCTGGGACACTGAAGCTTTCTTT.

The genes are TRBV5-6 and TRBJ1-2; no firm D call. Trimming shortened V by 4 bases and J by 0 bases, and 16 bases separated the two germline ends. The CDR3 is 16 amino acids. Per germline, CDR1 SGHDT and CDR2 YYEEEE. The chain's CDR3 is CASSAGEVGANYGYTF. The CDR3 DNA follows: TGTGCCAGCAGCGCAGGTGAAGTGGGAGCTAACTATGGCTACACCTTC.

The chain is built from TRBV29-1 and TRBJ1-5; D is uncertain. V shed 0 bases and J shed 1 base, with 22 bases lying between them. Germline values: CDR1 SQVTM, CDR2 ANQGSEA. This CDR3 contains 19 residues. CDR3 nucleotide sequence: TGCAGCGTTGAAGAGGTCAGTCTAAAGGGTTGGGCGAGCAATCAGCCCCAGCATTTT. It codes for CSVEEVSLKGWASNQPQHF. Variable domain in full (rest from reference TRBV29-1 and TRBJ1-5): SAVISQKPSRDICQRGTSLTIQCQVDSQVTMMFWYRQQPGQSLTLIATANQGSEATYESGFVIDKFPISRPNLTFSTLTVSNMSPEDSSIYLCSVEEVSLKGWASNQPQHFGDGTRLSIL.

V usage is TRBV2 and J usage is TRBJ2-5; 9 bases align to TRBD1. The junction had 9 bases not matched to a gene; V was cut back by 7 bases and J by 6 bases. The V gene's germline CDR1 is SNHLY and CDR2 FYNNEI. This CDR3 is built from 14 residues. CDR3 DNA: TGTGCCAGCAATCCTGAACAGGGGGCCAAGACCCAGTACTTC. Residues: CASNPEQGAKTQYF. The full variable domain, rest sourced from reference TRBV2 and TRBJ2-5, is EPEVTQTPSHQVTQMGQEVILRCVPISNHLYFYWYRQILGQKVEFLVSFYNNEISEKSEIFDDQFSVERPDGSNFTLKIRSTKLEDSAMYFCASNPEQGAKTQYFGPGTRLLVL.

This chain joins TRBV30 and TRBJ1-2, with a possible D match to TRBD1 (5 bases). The CDR3 totals 13 residues. Germline V CDR1 and CDR2: GTSNPN, SVGIG (reference sequence). V was shortened by 4 bases and J by 2 bases, with 11 bases between the two germline ends. CDR3 nucleotide sequence: TGTGCCTGGACCCAGACAGAGAACTATGGCTACACCTTC. It is translated as CAWTQTENYGYTF.

V usage is TRBV29-1 and J usage is TRBJ1-1; D may be TRBD1 (5 bases). This CDR3 spans 16 amino acids. V was trimmed by 4 bases and J by 3 bases, leaving 21 bases between them. CDR1 and CDR2 from the germline V gene are SQVTM and ANQGSEA. The chain's CDR3 is CSVGGNFQGRDTEAFF. The CDR3 DNA follows: TGCAGCGTTGGGGGTAACTTTCAGGGAAGGGACACTGAAGCTTTCTTT.

This clone was seen only a few times. The genes are TRBV2 and TRBJ1-1; D call uncertain. Germline V CDR1 and CDR2: SNHLY, FYNNEI. Trimming stripped 6 bases from V and 1 base from J, with 12 bases between. This CDR3 region has 14 residues. The CDR3 DNA follows: TGTGCCAGCAGGCTCGTGGTCTCGAACACTGAAGCTTTCTTT. Encoded protein: CASRLVVSNTEAFF.

The chain is built from TRBV27 and TRBJ1-5, with 8 bases identical to TRBD1. The germline V gene encodes CDR1 MNHEY and CDR2 SMNVEV (reference sequence). The CDR3 length is 16 residues. V trimming: 8 bases; J trimming: 2 bases; junction bases outside the gene matches: 11. CDR3 nucleotides: TGTGCCAGCCGTGGTCAGGGGGCGCACGGCAATCAGCCCCAGCATTTT. Amino acids: CASRGQGAHGNQPQHF.

This chain uses TRBV11-2 with TRBJ1-4, with D hard to call. Looked up from germline, CDR1 is SGHAT and CDR2 is FQNNGV. The CDR3 covers 12 residues. Trimming took 6 bases from V and 10 from J, leaving 12 bases between them. The CDR3 region has the DNA TGTGCCAGCAGACAACCAGGTGGAAAACTGTTTTTT. Amino acid sequence: CASRQPGGKLFF.

The V gene is TRBV7-2, the J gene TRBJ2-3; D is possibly TRBD2 (5 bases). V lost 5 bases to trimming and J lost 5 bases, with 11 bases between them. This CDR3 spans 13 amino acids. Germline CDR1 SGHTA, CDR2 FQGNSA. DNA for the CDR3: TGTGCCAGCAGCCGACGCGAGGGAGATACGCAGTATTTT. It codes for CASSRREGDTQYF. The full variable domain, completed using reference TRBV7-2 and TRBJ2-3, is GAGVSQSPSNKVTEKGKDVELRCDPISGHTALYWYRQSLGQGLEFLIYFQGNSAPDKSGLPSDRFSAERTGGSVSTLTIQRTQQEDSAVYLCASSRREGDTQYFGPGTRLTVL.

The V and J genes are TRBV29-1 and TRBJ2-7; no reliable D call. Germline CDR1 reads SQVTM; CDR2 reads ANQGSEA. The CDR3 runs 12 residues. Deletions cut 3 bases from V and 2 bases from J, with 8 bases between. CDR3 protein: CSVEFTPYEQYF. The CDR3 DNA follows: TGCAGCGTTGAGTTTACCCCCTACGAGCAGTACTTC.

This clone has only a few counts. V gene TRBV19 combines with J gene TRBJ1-6; D is uncertain. V lost 5 bases to trimming and J lost 10 bases, with 9 bases between them. Looked up from germline, CDR1 is LNHDA and CDR2 is SQIVND (reference sequence). The CDR3 has 12 amino acids. CDR3 loop: CASSSPTSPLHF. The CDR3 DNA sequence: TGTGCCAGTAGTTCCCCCACATCACCCCTCCACTTT. Supplemented by reference TRBV19 and TRBJ1-6, the full variable domain reads DGGITQSPKYLFRKEGQNVTLSCEQNLNHDAMYWYRQDPGQGLRLIYYSQIVNDFQKGDIAEGYSVSREKKESFPLTVTSAQKNPTAFYLCASSSPTSPLHFGNGTRLTVT.

The gene calls are TRBV15 and TRBJ1-2; no firm D call. The germline gives CDR1 LNHNV, CDR2 YYDKDF (reference sequence). The CDR3 runs to 14 residues. V was pared by 3 bases and J by 4 bases, with 12 bases between. CDR3 loop: CATSSWQPSYGYTF. CDR3 bases: TGTGCCACCAGCAGTTGGCAGCCGAGCTATGGCTACACCTTC.

V usage is TRBV18 and J usage is TRBJ2-1; 7 bases fit TRBD2. V lost 3 bases and J lost 8; bases outside the gene matches: 7. The length of the CDR3 is 14 residues. CDR1 KGHSH and CDR2 LQKENI come from the germline V gene. For the CDR3, the DNA is TGTGCCAGCTCACCGGGACTAACGGGCGATGAGCAGTTCTTC. Protein product: CASSPGLTGDEQFF.

This clone was picked up one time. CDR3 loop: CAWSVQGATNGYTF. For the CDR3, the DNA is TGTGCCTGGAGTGTACAGGGAGCAACCAATGGCTACACCTTC. V gene TRBV30 combines with J gene TRBJ1-2, with a weak D call TRBD1 (6 bases). Germline V gene data show CDR1 as GTSNPN and CDR2 as SVGIG (reference sequence). The CDR3 spans 14 residues. V was cut by 0 bases and J by 6 bases, with 14 bases left in between. The whole variable domain, filled in from reference TRBV30 and TRBJ1-2, reads SQTIHQWPATLVQPVGSPLSLECTVEGTSNPNLYWYRQAAGRGLQLLFYSVGIGQISSEVPQNLSASRPQDRQFILSSKKLLLSDSGFYLCAWSVQGATNGYTFGSGTRLTVV.

Concerning this clone itself: The sample has other DNA sequences that encode this CDR3 too. The chain has TRBV6-5 and TRBJ2-5; D gene ambiguous. This CDR3 is 12 amino acids long. Per germline, CDR1 MNHEY and CDR2 SVGAGI. Trimming cost V 5 bases and J 5 bases, with 9 bases left between them. The CDR3, as DNA: TGTGCCAGCAGTGTCCGTGGGGAGACCCAGTACTTC. Its translation is CASSVRGETQYF.

The chain couples TRBV29-1 to TRBJ1-1, with D unresolved. There are 13 residues in the CDR3. Germline V lookup: CDR1 SQVTM, CDR2 ANQGSEA. V lost 0 bases and J lost 6, with 11 bases in between. CDR3 loop: CSVEEQGSSEAFF. The CDR3 coding sequence is TGCAGCGTTGAAGAGCAAGGGTCGTCTGAAGCTTTCTTT.

The chain employs TRBV14 and TRBJ2-1; D is unclear. Germline values: CDR1 SGHDN, CDR2 FVKESK. Trimming stripped 3 bases from V and 9 bases from J, with 6 bases between. This CDR3 comprises 11 residues. The CDR3 region has the DNA TGTGCCAGCAGCCAGTGGGGTGAGCAGTTCTTC. As protein: CASSQWGEQFF.

The V gene is TRBV9, the J gene TRBJ2-3; D remains unclear. Germline V gene sequence: CDR1 SGDLS, CDR2 YYNGEE. The V gene lost 1 base and the J gene lost 0 bases, with 12 bases spanning the gap. There are 16 residues in the CDR3. As DNA, the CDR3 is TGTGCCAGCAGCGTAAGGGCAGACCCTAGCACAGATACGCAGTATTTT. This codes for CASSVRADPSTDTQYF.

This clone was counted at least ten times. The chain combines TRBV2 with TRBJ2-1; 13 nucleotides agree with TRBD2. J was trimmed by 7 bases and V by 6 bases; bases with no gene match: 12. The CDR3 loop spans 17 amino acids. The germline V gene has CDR1 SNHLY and CDR2 FYNNEI. DNA of the CDR3: TGTGCCAGCAGACCTCCTCCCCGACTAGCGGGGGGTAATGAGCAGTTCTTC. It translates to CASRPPPRLAGGNEQFF.

With respect to this clone: The junction departs from the called germline gene at one end, perhaps through a read error. The genes are TRBV25-1 and TRBJ2-7, with 7 bases fitting TRBD2. Germline V CDR1 and CDR2: MGHDK, SYGVNS. The CDR3 is 16 amino acids. The CDR3 is CATSPGRGLGAYEQYF. CDR3 sequence (DNA): TGTGCCACCAGTCCGGGGAGGGGCCTTGGGGCTTACGAGCAGTACTTC.

This clone was detected once. This sequence joins TRBV5-6 and TRBJ2-2; possibly TRBD2 for D (5 bases). Germline loops: CDR1 SGHDT, CDR2 YYEEEE. The CDR3 consists of 15 residues. V was clipped by 3 bases and J by 1 base, with 10 bases between them. DNA of the CDR3: TGTGCCAGCAGCTCACTAGAATGGAACACCGGGGAGCTGTTTTTT. Protein product: CASSSLEWNTGELFF.